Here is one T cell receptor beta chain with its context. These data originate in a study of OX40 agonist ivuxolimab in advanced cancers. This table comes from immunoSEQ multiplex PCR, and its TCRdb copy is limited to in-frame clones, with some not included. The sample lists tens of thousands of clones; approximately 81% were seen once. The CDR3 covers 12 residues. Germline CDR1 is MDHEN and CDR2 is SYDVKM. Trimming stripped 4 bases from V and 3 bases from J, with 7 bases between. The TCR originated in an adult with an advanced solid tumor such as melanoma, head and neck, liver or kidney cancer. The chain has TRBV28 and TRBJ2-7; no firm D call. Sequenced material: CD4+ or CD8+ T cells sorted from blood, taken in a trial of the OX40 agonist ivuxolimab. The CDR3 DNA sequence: TGTGCCAGCAGTTCGACGAGCTACGAGCAGTACGTC. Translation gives CASSSTSYEQYV.